These 22 T cell receptor beta chains were all obtained from the same sample, sequenced in a study of a mutant IDH1 vaccine in newly diagnosed glioma. These receptors' targets are unknown. Generated by immunoSEQ multiplex PCR, the TCRdb table keeps only in-frame clones and is missing some. The table lists some 30,000 clones, around 90% of them singletons, with 20% to 25% in the top ten. The time point: week 5, during vaccination. The investigators gave 300 ug of mutant IDH1 20-mer peptide in each vaccine dose, together with topical imiquimod. Sequencing was performed on PBMCs, taken from a glioma patient whose treatment included an IDH1 peptide vaccine. The receptors come from a man in his late teens or twenties with glioma.

The rearrangement links TRBV18 to TRBJ2-4; D unresolved. V lost 3 bases and J 3 bases, leaving 15 bases between the germline ends. CDR3 length equals 16 residues. Germline CDR1 is KGHSH and CDR2 is LQKENI. The CDR3 DNA reads as TGTGCCAGCTCACCCCGACCGGCCCTGGGCAAAAACATTCAGTACTTC. As protein: CASSPRPALGKNIQYF.

The chain carries TRBV5-1 and TRBJ1-5; D is possibly TRBD1 (5 bases). Germline CDR1 reads SGHRS; CDR2 reads YFSETQ. This CDR3 is built from 14 residues. V lost 0 bases and J 3 bases, leaving 7 bases between the germline ends. CDR3 in amino acids: CASSLGGNNQPQHF. The CDR3 bases are TGCGCCAGCAGCTTGGGGGGGAACAATCAGCCCCAGCATTTT.

This rearrangement joins TRBV27 to TRBJ2-2; maybe TRBD1 (5 bases). CDR1 is MNHEY and CDR2 is SMNVEV in the germline V gene (reference sequence). The V end lost 4 bases, the J end lost 6 bases, and 9 bases lay between the germline ends. This CDR3 has 13 residues. The CDR3 DNA follows: TGTGCCAGCAGTTCGAACAGGCCCGGGGAGCTGTTTTTT. Amino acids: CASSSNRPGELFF.

This clone was counted only a few times. This chain links TRBV6-5 with TRBJ1-1, with D unclear. The CDR3 is 14 residues long. Trimming stripped 5 bases from V and 4 bases from J, with 14 bases between. In germline, CDR1 is MNHEY, CDR2 SVGAGI. Here the CDR3 reads CASSPPGRGTEAFF. The CDR3 DNA follows: TGTGCCAGCAGTCCTCCGGGCCGGGGCACTGAAGCTTTCTTT.

This sequence joins TRBV6-6 and TRBJ2-2; 7 bases fit TRBD1. Unmatched junction bases numbered 7, after V lost 2 bases and J lost 7 bases. CDR1 MNHNY and CDR2 SVGAGI come from the germline V gene (reference sequence). The CDR3 sequence is 15 residues long. The CDR3 loop is CASSYATGLGGELFF. The CDR3 coding sequence is TGTGCCAGCAGTTACGCGACAGGGCTAGGCGGGGAGCTGTTTTTT.

This rearrangement joins TRBV6-5 to TRBJ1-1; D may be TRBD1 (5 bases). Germline loops: CDR1 MNHEY, CDR2 SVGAGI. The CDR3 runs to 14 residues. V dropped 5 bases and J dropped 5 bases, with 15 bases sitting between them. This CDR3 reads CASSTRQSRTEAFF. The CDR3 nucleotides are TGTGCCAGCAGTACAAGACAGAGTAGGACTGAAGCTTTCTTT.

The CDR3 DNA sequence: TGTGCCAGTAGTATTCCCCGGTCCGGGACTGAAGCTTTCTTT. Its translation: CASSIPRSGTEAFF. V and J are TRBV19 and TRBJ1-1; D ambiguous. Germline assignment: CDR1 LNHDA and CDR2 SQIVND (reference sequence). The CDR3 runs 14 residues. V lost 3 bases, J lost 5 bases, and 13 bases lay in between.

The chain joins TRBV6-6 to TRBJ2-7; no firm D call. The CDR3 is 13 residues long. CDR1 is MNHNY, CDR2 SVGAGI, per germline (reference sequence). V was shortened by 4 bases and J by 2 bases, with 9 bases between the two germline ends. The CDR3 protein is CASSSPGAYEQYF. The CDR3 DNA sequence: TGTGCCAGCAGTTCACCAGGCGCCTACGAGCAGTACTTC.

This CDR3 reads CASSSQGALINEQYF. The CDR3 bases are TGCGCCAGCAGCTCACAGGGGGCGTTGATAAACGAGCAGTACTTC. The chain joins TRBV5-1 to TRBJ2-7, with TRBD1 identical over 9 bases. This CDR3 spans 15 amino acids. Unmatched junction bases numbered 9, after V lost 3 bases and J lost 5 bases. The V gene's germline CDR1 is SGHRS and CDR2 YFSETQ.

The V gene is TRBV5-1, the J gene TRBJ2-5; 12 nucleotides line up with TRBD2. This CDR3 is built from 16 residues. V lost 0 bases, J lost 6 bases, and 6 bases stayed unmatched. Germline loops: CDR1 SGHRS, CDR2 YFSETQ. The CDR3 loop is CASSLAEGLAGKTQYF. The CDR3 DNA sequence: TGCGCCAGCAGCTTGGCCGAAGGACTAGCGGGGAAGACCCAGTACTTC.

The rearrangement links TRBV9 to TRBJ2-7, with D unclear. Germline assignment: CDR1 SGDLS and CDR2 YYNGEE. The CDR3 runs to 16 residues. V shed 4 bases and J shed 1 base, with 18 bases lying between them. The CDR3 DNA follows: TGTGCCAGCAGCCCTTGGAGTAGCCTTTCGTCCTACGAGCAGTACTTC. Translated: CASSPWSSLSSYEQYF.

The J gene is TRBJ2-7, the V gene TRBV2, with a tentative D call TRBD1 (6 bases). V lost 3 bases, J lost 2 bases, and 14 bases lay in between. Per germline, CDR1 SNHLY and CDR2 FYNNEI. This CDR3 is 15 amino acids long. CDR3 DNA sequence: TGTGCCAGCAGTGAGTTTGTGGGGGCCCCCTACGAGCAGTACTTC. It is translated as CASSEFVGAPYEQYF. The entire variable domain, with the rest obtained from reference TRBV2 and TRBJ2-7, is as follows: EPEVTQTPSHQVTQMGQEVILRCVPISNHLYFYWYRQILGQKVEFLVSFYNNEISEKSEIFDDQFSVERPDGSNFTLKIRSTKLEDSAMYFCASSEFVGAPYEQYFGPGTRLTVT.

The J gene is TRBJ2-2, the V gene TRBV6-5, with TRBD2 as a possible D gene (6 bases). The CDR3 contains 15 residues. From germline, CDR1 is MNHEY and CDR2 SVGAGI. V lost 2 bases to trimming and J lost 7 bases, with 14 bases between them. The CDR3 DNA is TGTGCCAGCAGTTACAGTCGGGGGTCGGGCGGGGAGCTGTTTTTT. Translated, it gives CASSYSRGSGGELFF.

The chain couples TRBV29-1 to TRBJ1-2; D is unclear. Trimming took 7 bases from V and 4 from J, leaving 10 bases between them. The germline gives CDR1 SQVTM, CDR2 ANQGSEA. The CDR3 is made up of 11 amino acids. CDR3 sequence reads: CSGQTVYGYTF. The DNA for the CDR3 is TGCAGCGGTCAGACGGTCTATGGCTACACCTTC.

V is TRBV9 and J is TRBJ2-2; 9 bases map to TRBD2. V shed 0 bases, J shed 4 bases, and the junction held 10 bases outside the gene matches. Germline loops: CDR1 SGDLS, CDR2 YYNGEE. The CDR3 consists of 18 residues. CDR3 protein: CASSVDLPGTSSTGELFF. The DNA for the CDR3 is TGTGCCAGCAGCGTAGATCTACCGGGGACTAGCAGCACCGGGGAGCTGTTTTTT.

The chain is built from TRBV7-6 and TRBJ1-2, with 7 bases fitting TRBD1. The CDR3 covers 14 residues. The J segment lost 4 bases and the V segment lost 5 bases, leaving 7 bases of the junction unmatched. Germline CDR1 reads SGHVS; CDR2 reads FNYEAQ. The CDR3 spells CASSLETGSYGYTF. In nucleotides, the CDR3 is TGTGCCAGCAGCCTCGAGACAGGGAGCTATGGCTACACCTTC.

This CDR3 is CASSPRGGGVYGYTF. The CDR3 bases are TGTGCCAGCAGTCCACGAGGAGGGGGCGTCTATGGCTACACCTTC. The V and J genes are TRBV27 and TRBJ1-2; the match to TRBD1 covers 7 bases. CDR3 length: 15 amino acids. Germline-derived CDR1 and CDR2 are MNHEY and SMNVEV (reference sequence). After removal of 5 bases from V and 4 bases from J, the junction contained 10 bases not matched to a gene.

V gene TRBV6-5 combines with J gene TRBJ2-1, with a possible D match to TRBD2 (6 bases). The CDR3 has 15 amino acids. Per germline, CDR1 MNHEY and CDR2 SVGAGI. The V end lost 5 bases, the J end lost 4 bases, and 15 bases lay between the germline ends. For the CDR3, the DNA is TGTGCCAGCAGTCTCGGGACTCCGGGTTACAATGAGCAGTTCTTC. Amino acid sequence: CASSLGTPGYNEQFF.

V and J are TRBV6-5 and TRBJ2-7; D ambiguous. In germline, CDR1 is MNHEY, CDR2 SVGAGI. The CDR3 has 15 amino acids. Trimming removed 0 bases from V and 2 bases from J, with 11 bases in between. The chain's CDR3 is CASSYSGRTTYEQYF. The CDR3 region has the DNA TGTGCCAGCAGTTACTCGGGCAGAACGACCTACGAGCAGTACTTC.

The chain employs TRBV20-1 and TRBJ1-1; D remains ambiguous. With 3 bases removed from V and 10 bases from J, the gap between germline ends came to 12 bases. Germline V gene data show CDR1 as DFQATT and CDR2 as SNEGSKA (reference sequence). CDR3 size: 11 residues. This CDR3 reads CSARAQRAAFF. The CDR3 DNA is TGCAGTGCTAGGGCCCAAAGGGCAGCTTTCTTT.

The chain links TRBV2 to TRBJ1-2; 8 bases line up with TRBD1. Germline V gives CDR1 SNHLY, CDR2 FYNNEI. V gave up 2 bases and J gave up 2 bases; unmatched junction bases: 7. The CDR3 has 16 residues. The CDR3 nucleotides read TGTGCCAGCAGTGAATTCGGGCAGGGGGCCAACTATGGCTACACCTTC. It specifies CASSEFGQGANYGYTF.

CDR3 residues: CASSYRSGTAEQYF. CDR3 bases: TGTGCCAGCAGTTACAGGTCGGGTACCGCCGAGCAGTACTTC. The chain links TRBV6-5 to TRBJ2-7; unclear D gene. Germline lookup yields CDR1 MNHEY and CDR2 SVGAGI. There are 14 residues in the CDR3. V was clipped by 2 bases and J by 6 bases, with 14 bases between them.